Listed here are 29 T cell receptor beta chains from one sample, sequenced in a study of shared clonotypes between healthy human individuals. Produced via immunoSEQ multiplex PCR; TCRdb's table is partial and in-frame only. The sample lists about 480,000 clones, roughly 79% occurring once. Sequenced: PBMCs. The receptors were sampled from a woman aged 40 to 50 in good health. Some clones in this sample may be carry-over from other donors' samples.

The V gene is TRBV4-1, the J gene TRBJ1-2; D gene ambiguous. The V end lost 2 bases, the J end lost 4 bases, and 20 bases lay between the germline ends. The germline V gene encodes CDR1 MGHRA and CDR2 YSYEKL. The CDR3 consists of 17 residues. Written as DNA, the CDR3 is TGCGCCAGCAGCCAATCTCAGCCAGACCAAAGCGCCTATGGCTACACCTTC. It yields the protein CASSQSQPDQSAYGYTF.

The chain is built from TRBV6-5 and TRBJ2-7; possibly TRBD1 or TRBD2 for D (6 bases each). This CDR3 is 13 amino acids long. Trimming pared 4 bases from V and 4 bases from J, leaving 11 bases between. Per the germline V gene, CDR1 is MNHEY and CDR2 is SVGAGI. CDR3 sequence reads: CASSWVGGYEQYF. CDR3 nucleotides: TGTGCCAGCAGTTGGGTAGGGGGGTACGAGCAGTACTTC.

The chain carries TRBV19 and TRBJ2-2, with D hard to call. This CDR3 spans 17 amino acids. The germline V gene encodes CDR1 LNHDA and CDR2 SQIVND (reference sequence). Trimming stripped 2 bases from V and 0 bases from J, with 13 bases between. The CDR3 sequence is CASSINPQKPNTGELFF. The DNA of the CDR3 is TGTGCCAGTAGTATAAATCCCCAGAAACCGAACACCGGGGAGCTGTTTTTT.

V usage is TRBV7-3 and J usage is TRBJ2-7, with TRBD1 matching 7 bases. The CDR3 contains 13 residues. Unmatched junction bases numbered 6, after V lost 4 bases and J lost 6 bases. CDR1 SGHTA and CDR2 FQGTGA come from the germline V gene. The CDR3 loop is CASSSTGVGEQYF. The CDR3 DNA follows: TGTGCCAGCAGCTCCACAGGGGTGGGCGAGCAGTACTTC.

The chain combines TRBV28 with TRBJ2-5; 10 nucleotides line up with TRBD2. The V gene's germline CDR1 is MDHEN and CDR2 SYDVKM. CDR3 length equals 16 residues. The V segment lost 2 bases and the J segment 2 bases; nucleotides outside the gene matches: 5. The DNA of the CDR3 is TGTGCCAGCAGTTTACCCCTAGCGGGAGCGCAAGAGACCCAGTACTTC. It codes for CASSLPLAGAQETQYF.

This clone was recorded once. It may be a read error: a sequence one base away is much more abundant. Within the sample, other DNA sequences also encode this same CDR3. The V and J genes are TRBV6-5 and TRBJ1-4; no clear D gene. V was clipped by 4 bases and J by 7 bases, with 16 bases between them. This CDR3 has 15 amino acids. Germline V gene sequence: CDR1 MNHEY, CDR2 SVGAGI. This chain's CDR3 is CASSSHLAGSEKLFF. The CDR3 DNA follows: TGTGCCAGCAGTTCCCACTTAGCGGGGTCTGAAAAACTGTTTTTT.

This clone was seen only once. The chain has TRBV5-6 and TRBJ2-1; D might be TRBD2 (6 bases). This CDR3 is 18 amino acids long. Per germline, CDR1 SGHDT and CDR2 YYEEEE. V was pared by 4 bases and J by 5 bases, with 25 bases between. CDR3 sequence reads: CASSLKKRRTIQNNEQFF. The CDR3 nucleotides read TGTGCCAGCAGCCTGAAAAAGAGACGGACTATACAAAACAATGAGCAGTTCTTC.

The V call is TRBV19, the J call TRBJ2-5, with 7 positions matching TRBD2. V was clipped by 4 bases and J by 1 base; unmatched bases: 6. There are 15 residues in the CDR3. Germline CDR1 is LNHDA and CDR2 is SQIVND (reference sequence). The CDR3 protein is CASSRAGPLQETQYF. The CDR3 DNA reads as TGTGCCAGTAGTAGAGCGGGACCCCTCCAAGAGACCCAGTACTTC.

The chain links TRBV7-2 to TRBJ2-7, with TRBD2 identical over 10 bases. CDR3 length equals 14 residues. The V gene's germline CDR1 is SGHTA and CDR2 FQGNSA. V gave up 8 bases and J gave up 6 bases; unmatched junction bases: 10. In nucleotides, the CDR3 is TGTGCCAGCCTTGTGCTAGCGGGAGTGGGCGAGCAGTACTTC. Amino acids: CASLVLAGVGEQYF.

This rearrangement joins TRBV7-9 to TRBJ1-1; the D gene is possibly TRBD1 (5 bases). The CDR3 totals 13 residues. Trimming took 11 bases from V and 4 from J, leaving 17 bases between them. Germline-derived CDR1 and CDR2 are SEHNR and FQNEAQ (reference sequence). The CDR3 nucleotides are TGTGCCGCGCCGGGAAGCGGGGGCACTGAAGCTTTCTTT. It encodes CAAPGSGGTEAFF.

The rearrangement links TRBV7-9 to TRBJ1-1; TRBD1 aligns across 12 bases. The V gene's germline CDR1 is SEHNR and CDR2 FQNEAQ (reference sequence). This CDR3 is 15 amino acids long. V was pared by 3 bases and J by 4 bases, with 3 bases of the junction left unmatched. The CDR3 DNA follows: TGTGCCAGCAGCTTGGGGACAGGGGGCGTCACTGAAGCTTTCTTT. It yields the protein CASSLGTGGVTEAFF.

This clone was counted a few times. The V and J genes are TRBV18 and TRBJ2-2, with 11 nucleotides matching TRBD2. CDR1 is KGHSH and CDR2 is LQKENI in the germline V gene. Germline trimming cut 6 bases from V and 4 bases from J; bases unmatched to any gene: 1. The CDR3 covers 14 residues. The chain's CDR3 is CASSGLAGTGELFF. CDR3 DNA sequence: TGTGCCAGCTCTGGACTAGCGGGCACCGGGGAGCTGTTTTTT.

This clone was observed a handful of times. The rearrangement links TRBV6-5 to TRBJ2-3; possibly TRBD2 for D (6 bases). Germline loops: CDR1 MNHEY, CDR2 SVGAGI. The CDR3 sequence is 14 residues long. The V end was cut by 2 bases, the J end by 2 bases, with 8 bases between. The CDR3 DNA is TGTGCCAGCAGTTACACGCGGGACACAGATACGCAGTATTTT. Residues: CASSYTRDTDTQYF.

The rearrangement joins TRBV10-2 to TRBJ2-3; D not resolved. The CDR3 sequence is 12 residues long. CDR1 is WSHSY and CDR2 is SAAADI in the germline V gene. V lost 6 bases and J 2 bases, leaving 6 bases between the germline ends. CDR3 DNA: TGCGCCAGCAGATATTACACAGATACGCAGTATTTT. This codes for CASRYYTDTQYF.

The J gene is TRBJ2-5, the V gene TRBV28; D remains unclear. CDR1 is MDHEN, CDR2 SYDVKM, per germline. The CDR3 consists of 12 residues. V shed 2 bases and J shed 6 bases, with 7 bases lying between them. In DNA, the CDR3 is TGTGCCAGCAGTTTAGGAGACAAGACCCAGTACTTC. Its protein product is CASSLGDKTQYF.

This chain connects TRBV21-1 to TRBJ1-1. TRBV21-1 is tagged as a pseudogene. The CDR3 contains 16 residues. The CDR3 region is CASSLILATIRTEAFF. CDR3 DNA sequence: TGTGCCAGCAGTCTTATTCTAGCTACAATTCGCACTGAAGCCTTCTTT.

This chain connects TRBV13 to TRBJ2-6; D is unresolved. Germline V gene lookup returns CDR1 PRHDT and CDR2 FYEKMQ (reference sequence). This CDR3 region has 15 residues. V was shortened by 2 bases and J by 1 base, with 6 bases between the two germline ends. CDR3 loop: CASSLRPSGANVLTF. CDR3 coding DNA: TGTGCCAGCAGCTTACGACCATCTGGGGCCAACGTCCTGACTTTC.

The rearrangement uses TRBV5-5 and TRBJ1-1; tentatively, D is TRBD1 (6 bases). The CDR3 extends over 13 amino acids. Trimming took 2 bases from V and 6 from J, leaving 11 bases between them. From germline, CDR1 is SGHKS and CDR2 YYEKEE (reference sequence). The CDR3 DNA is TGTGCCAGCAGCTTAACAGGGTTCGCTGAAGCTTTCTTT. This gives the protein CASSLTGFAEAFF.

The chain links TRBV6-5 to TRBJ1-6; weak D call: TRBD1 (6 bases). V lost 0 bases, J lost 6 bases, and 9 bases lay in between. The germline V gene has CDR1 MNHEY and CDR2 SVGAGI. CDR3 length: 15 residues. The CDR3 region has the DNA TGTGCCAGCAGTTACTCCTGGACAGCTAATTCACCCCTCCACTTT. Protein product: CASSYSWTANSPLHF.

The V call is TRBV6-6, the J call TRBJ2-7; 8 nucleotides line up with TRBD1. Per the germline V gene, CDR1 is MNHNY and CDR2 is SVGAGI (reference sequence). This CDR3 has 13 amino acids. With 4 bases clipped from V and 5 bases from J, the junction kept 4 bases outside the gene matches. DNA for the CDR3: TGTGCCAGCAGTTCGCAGGGGGCTCACGAGCAGTACTTC. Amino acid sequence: CASSSQGAHEQYF.

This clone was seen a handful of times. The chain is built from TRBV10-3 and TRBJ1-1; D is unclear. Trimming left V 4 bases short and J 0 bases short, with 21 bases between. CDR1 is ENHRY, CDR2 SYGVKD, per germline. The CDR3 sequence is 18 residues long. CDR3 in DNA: TGTGCCATCAGTGGGTCCGGGCCGACCTCACTCATGAACACTGAAGCTTTCTTT. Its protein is CAISGSGPTSLMNTEAFF.

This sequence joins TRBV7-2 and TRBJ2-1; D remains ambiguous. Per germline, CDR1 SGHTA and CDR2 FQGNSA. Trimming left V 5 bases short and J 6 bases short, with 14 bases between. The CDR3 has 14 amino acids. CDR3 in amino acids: CASSNPTAFNEQFF. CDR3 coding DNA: TGTGCCAGCAGCAATCCCACCGCTTTCAATGAGCAGTTCTTC.

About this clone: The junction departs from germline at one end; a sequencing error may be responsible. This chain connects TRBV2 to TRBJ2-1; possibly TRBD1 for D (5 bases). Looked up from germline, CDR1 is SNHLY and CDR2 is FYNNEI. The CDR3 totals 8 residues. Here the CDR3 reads CASRGAVF. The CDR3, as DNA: TGTGCCAGCAGAGGGGCGGTCTTC.

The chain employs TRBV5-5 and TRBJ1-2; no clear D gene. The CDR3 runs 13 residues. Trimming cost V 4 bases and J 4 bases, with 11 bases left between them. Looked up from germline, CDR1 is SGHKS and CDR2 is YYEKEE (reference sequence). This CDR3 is CASSPLGIYGYTF. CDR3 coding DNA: TGTGCCAGCAGCCCCCTAGGGATCTATGGCTACACCTTC.

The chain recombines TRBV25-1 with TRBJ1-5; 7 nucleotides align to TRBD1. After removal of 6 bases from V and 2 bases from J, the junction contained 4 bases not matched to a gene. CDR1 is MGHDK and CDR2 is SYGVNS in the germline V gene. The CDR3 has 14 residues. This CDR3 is CASSRTGGNQPQHF. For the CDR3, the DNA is TGTGCCAGCAGCCGGACAGGAGGCAATCAGCCCCAGCATTTT. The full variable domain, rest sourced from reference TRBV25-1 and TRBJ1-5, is EADIYQTPRYLVIGTGKKITLECSQTMGHDKMYWYQQDPGMELHLIHYSYGVNSTEKGDLSSESTVSRIRTEHFPLTLESARPSHTSQYLCASSRTGGNQPQHFGDGTRLSIL.

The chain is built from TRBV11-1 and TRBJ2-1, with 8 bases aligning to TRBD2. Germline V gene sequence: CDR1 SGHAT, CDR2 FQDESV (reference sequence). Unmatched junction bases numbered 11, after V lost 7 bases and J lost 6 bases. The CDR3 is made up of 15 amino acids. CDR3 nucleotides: TGTGCCAGCACCCTGGGGCGGCTAGCGGGCAATGAGCAGTTCTTC. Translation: CASTLGRLAGNEQFF.

The CDR3 bases are TGTGCCAGCAGCTTAGTGCGACTGGGAGGGGAGACCCAGTACTTC. Translating gives CASSLVRLGGETQYF. The chain links TRBV7-2 to TRBJ2-5; 7 bases agree with TRBD2. In germline, CDR1 is SGHTA, CDR2 FQGNSA. The CDR3 runs 15 residues. V lost 1 base, J lost 5 bases, and 7 bases stayed unmatched.

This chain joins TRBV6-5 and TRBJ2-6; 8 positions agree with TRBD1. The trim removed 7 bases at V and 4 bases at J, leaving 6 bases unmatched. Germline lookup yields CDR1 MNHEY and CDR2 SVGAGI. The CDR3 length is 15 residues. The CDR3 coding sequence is TGTGCCAGCACTCTCCAGGGGGCCGGGGCCAACGTCCTGACTTTC. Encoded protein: CASTLQGAGANVLTF.

The CDR3 sequence is CASSIGLAGANTGELFF. CDR3 nucleotides: TGTGCCAGTAGTATCGGACTAGCGGGAGCGAACACCGGGGAGCTGTTTTTT. V and J are TRBV19 and TRBJ2-2, with TRBD2 matching over 13 bases. V gave up 3 bases and J gave up 0 bases; unmatched junction bases: 1. CDR1 LNHDA and CDR2 SQIVND come from the germline V gene (reference sequence). The CDR3 spans 17 residues.